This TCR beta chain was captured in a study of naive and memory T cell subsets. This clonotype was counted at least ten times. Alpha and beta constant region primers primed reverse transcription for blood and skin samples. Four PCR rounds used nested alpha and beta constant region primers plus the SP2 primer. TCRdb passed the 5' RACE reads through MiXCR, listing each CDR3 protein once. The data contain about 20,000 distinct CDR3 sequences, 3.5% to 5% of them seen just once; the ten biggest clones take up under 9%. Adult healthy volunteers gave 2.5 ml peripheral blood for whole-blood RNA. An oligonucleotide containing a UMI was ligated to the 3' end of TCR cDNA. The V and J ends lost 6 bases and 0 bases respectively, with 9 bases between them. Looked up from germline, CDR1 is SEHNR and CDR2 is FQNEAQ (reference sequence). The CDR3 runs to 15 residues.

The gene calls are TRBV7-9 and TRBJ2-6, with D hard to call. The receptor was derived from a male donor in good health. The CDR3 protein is CASSSVVSGANVLTF. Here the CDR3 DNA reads TGTGCCAGCAGTTCGGTCGTCTCTGGGGCCAACGTCCTGACTTTC.